The next 7 T cell receptor beta chains were all read from a single sample in a study of immune evolution from preneoplasia to lung adenocarcinoma. Method: immunoSEQ multiplex PCR; TCRdb's copy keeps in-frame clones and lacks some. Here the sample spans 30,000 to 45,000 clones, about 74% being singletons. Sequencing was carried out using FFPE invasive lung adenocarcinoma tissue. These receptors came from a person in their 60s with lung adenocarcinoma.

J is TRBJ2-3 and V is TRBV5-1; a possible D gene is TRBD2 (6 bases). V shed 4 bases and J shed 3 bases, with 9 bases lying between them. The germline V gene encodes CDR1 SGHRS and CDR2 YFSETQ. This CDR3 is 13 amino acids long. The CDR3 coding sequence is TGCGCCAGCAGCCCGACTAGGACAGATACGCAGTATTTT. It encodes CASSPTRTDTQYF.

This clone came up a few times. The genes are TRBV11-2 and TRBJ1-2; D gene ambiguous. V gave up 3 bases and J gave up 1 base, with 6 bases separating them. Germline V gene data show CDR1 as SGHAT and CDR2 as FQNNGV. The CDR3 sequence is 13 residues long. CDR3 bases: TGTGCCAGCAGCTTCACCCGTAACTATGGCTACACCTTC. Translation: CASSFTRNYGYTF.

The chain recombines TRBV28 with TRBJ2-2, with 7 bases fitting TRBD1. Germline assignment: CDR1 MDHEN and CDR2 SYDVKM. The CDR3 consists of 15 residues. V gave up 3 bases and J gave up 6 bases; unmatched junction bases: 7. CDR3: CASSLPGQLSGELFF. The CDR3 coding sequence is TGTGCCAGCAGTTTGCCGGGACAGCTATCCGGGGAGCTGTTTTTT.

The chain is built from TRBV5-1 and TRBJ1-2, with 10 bases matching TRBD1. Germline V gene data show CDR1 as SGHRS and CDR2 as YFSETQ. The CDR3 loop spans 15 amino acids. V shed 3 bases and J 2 bases; nucleotides not matched to a gene: 4. This CDR3 reads CASSSSTGGNYGYTF. The DNA of the CDR3 is TGCGCCAGCAGCTCTTCGACAGGGGGCAACTATGGCTACACCTTC.

DNA for the CDR3: TGTGCCAGCAGCTTCTTTAATGAAAAACTGTTTTTT. This translates into CASSFFNEKLFF. V is TRBV5-6 and J is TRBJ1-4; D is unclear. CDR1 SGHDT and CDR2 YYEEEE come from the germline V gene. CDR3 length: 12 amino acids. V lost 2 bases and J lost 4, with 3 bases in between.

This clone was seen more than once but under ten times. The gene calls are TRBV7-9 and TRBJ1-1; D not certain. Germline V gene sequence: CDR1 SEHNR, CDR2 FQNEAQ (reference sequence). V lost 5 bases, J lost 7 bases, and 8 bases lay in between. The CDR3 covers 11 residues. The CDR3 here is CASSPEFEAFF. As DNA, the CDR3 is TGTGCCAGCAGCCCAGAGTTTGAAGCTTTCTTT.

This clone was counted once. The chain carries TRBV11-2 and TRBJ2-1, with 14 bases aligning to TRBD2. J lost 7 bases, V lost 5 bases, and 13 bases had no gene match. Germline lookup yields CDR1 SGHAT and CDR2 FQNNGV. CDR3 length: 18 residues. The chain's CDR3 is CASSPRRRTSGRQNEQFF. The DNA for the CDR3 is TGTGCCAGCAGCCCCCGACGGCGGACTAGCGGGAGGCAAAATGAGCAGTTCTTC.